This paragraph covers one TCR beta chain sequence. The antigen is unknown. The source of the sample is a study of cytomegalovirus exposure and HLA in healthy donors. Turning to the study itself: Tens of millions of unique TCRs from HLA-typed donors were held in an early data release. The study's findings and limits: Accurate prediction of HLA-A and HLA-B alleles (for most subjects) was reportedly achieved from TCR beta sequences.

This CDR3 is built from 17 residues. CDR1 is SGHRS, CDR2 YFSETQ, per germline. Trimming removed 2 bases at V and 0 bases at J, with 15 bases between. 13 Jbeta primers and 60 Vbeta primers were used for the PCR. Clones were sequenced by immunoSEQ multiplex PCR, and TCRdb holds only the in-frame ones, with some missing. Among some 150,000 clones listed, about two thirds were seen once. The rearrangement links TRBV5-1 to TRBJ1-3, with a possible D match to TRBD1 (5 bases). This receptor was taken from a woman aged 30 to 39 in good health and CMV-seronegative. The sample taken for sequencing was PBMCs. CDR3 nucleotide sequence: TGCGCCAGCAGCTTCGGGGCGGGGGGAGTCTCTGGAAACACCATATATTTT. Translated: CASSFGAGGVSGNTIYF. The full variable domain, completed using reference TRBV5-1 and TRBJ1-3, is KAGVTQTPRYLIKTRGQQVTLSCSPISGHRSVSWYQQTPGQGLQFLFEYFSETQRNKGNFPGRFSGRQFSNSRSEMNVSTLELGDSALYLCASSFGAGGVSGNTIYFGEGSWLTVV.